These 11 T cell receptor beta chains were all obtained from the same sample, sequenced in a study of blood T cell repertoires in COVID-19. Libraries were prepared by immunoSEQ multiplex PCR; TCRdb keeps only in-frame clonotypes and omits some of them. The sample contains about 160,000 clones, about 85% of which appear only once. Sample: PBMCs or T cells enriched from blood (not recorded which). The receptors stem from a woman aged 45-65 years who had recovered from COVID-19.

The chain couples TRBV18 to TRBJ2-2; D perhaps matches TRBD2 (5 bases). The CDR3 totals 14 residues. V was pared by 6 bases and J by 6 bases, with 14 bases between. Germline V gives CDR1 KGHSH, CDR2 LQKENI. This CDR3 is CASSPAAGPGELFF. CDR3 coding DNA: TGTGCCAGCTCGCCTGCCGCGGGCCCCGGGGAGCTGTTTTTT. Full variable domain (outside the CDR3, taken from reference TRBV18 and TRBJ2-2): NAGVMQNPRHLVRRRGQEARLRCSPMKGHSHVYWYRQLPEEGLKFMVYLQKENIIDESGMPKERFSAEFPKEGPSILRIQQVVRGDSAAYFCASSPAAGPGELFFGEGSRLTVL.

The CDR3 here is CASSQDHGRINEQFF. The DNA of the CDR3 is TGTGCCAGCAGCCAAGATCATGGTAGAATAAATGAGCAGTTCTTC. The rearrangement joins TRBV4-2 to TRBJ2-1; D ambiguous. Trimming cost V 0 bases and J 7 bases, with 13 bases left between them. CDR3 length: 15 residues. CDR1 LGHNA and CDR2 YNFKEQ come from the germline V gene.

The rearrangement links TRBV27 to TRBJ1-6, with TRBD1 as a possible D gene (6 bases). The germline gives CDR1 MNHEY, CDR2 SMNVEV (reference sequence). CDR3 size: 15 residues. V was pared by 4 bases and J by 3 bases, with 10 bases between. The CDR3 loop reads CASSSPRGYNSPLHF. The CDR3, as DNA: TGTGCCAGCAGTTCACCCAGGGGCTATAATTCACCCCTCCACTTT.

The rearrangement joins TRBV19 to TRBJ1-1; perhaps TRBD1 as D (5 bases). Trimming removed 5 bases from V and 1 base from J, with 11 bases in between. CDR3 length: 14 residues. Germline V gene lookup returns CDR1 LNHDA and CDR2 SQIVND (reference sequence). DNA of the CDR3: TGTGCCAGTAGTCCCCCCGGGGGGAACACTGAAGCTTTCTTT. This translates into CASSPPGGNTEAFF. Full variable domain (remainder filled in from reference TRBV19 and TRBJ1-1): DGGITQSPKYLFRKEGQNVTLSCEQNLNHDAMYWYRQDPGQGLRLIYYSQIVNDFQKGDIAEGYSVSREKKESFPLTVTSAQKNPTAFYLCASSPPGGNTEAFFGQGTRLTVV.

In regard to this clone: At the DNA level, this CDR3 is encoded by other sequences in the same sample as well. V usage is TRBV12-3 or TRBV12-4 and J usage is TRBJ2-1; possibly TRBD2 for D (6 bases). V was shortened by 6 bases and J by 3 bases, with 6 bases between the two germline ends. There are 12 residues in the CDR3. CDR3 DNA sequence: TGTGCCAGCAGGGGACTCTACAATGAGCAGTTCTTC. Translation: CASRGLYNEQFF.

The chain carries TRBV11-3 and TRBJ1-1, with 9 bases fitting TRBD1. With V trimmed by 5 bases and J by 6 bases, 1 base remained unmatched. Germline V gene data show CDR1 as SGHNT and CDR2 as YENEEA. The CDR3 has 12 amino acids. The CDR3 DNA is TGTGCCAGCAGCACAGGGGGCGCTGAAGCTTTCTTT. This translates into CASSTGGAEAFF.

This clone was seen once. The chain has TRBV2 and TRBJ2-6, with TRBD1 as a possible D gene (6 bases). The germline V gene has CDR1 SNHLY and CDR2 FYNNEI. This CDR3 comprises 17 residues. The V end was cut by 5 bases, the J end by 0 bases, with 14 bases between. CDR3 residues: CASSLTGPSSGANVLTF. The CDR3 nucleotides are TGTGCCAGCAGTTTGACAGGTCCTAGCTCTGGGGCCAACGTCCTGACTTTC.

This clone came up once. The chain's CDR3 is CATSDFNQGLSYEQYF. CDR3 bases: TGTGCCACCAGTGATTTCAACCAGGGACTGTCCTACGAGCAGTACTTC. The genes are TRBV24-1 and TRBJ2-7; D is perhaps TRBD2 (6 bases). V was pared by 1 base and J by 1 base, with 13 bases between. Germline lookup yields CDR1 KGHDR and CDR2 SFDVKD. This CDR3 comprises 16 residues.

This clone was found a few times. CDR3 protein: CASSRVGGTTDTQYF. CDR3 sequence (DNA): TGTGCCAGCAGCCGAGTGGGGGGGACGACAGATACGCAGTATTTT. The rearrangement links TRBV7-8 to TRBJ2-3; 7 nucleotides line up with TRBD2. Trimming cost V 5 bases and J 3 bases; bases outside gene matches: 8. Looked up from germline, CDR1 is SGHVS and CDR2 is FQNEAQ. This CDR3 comprises 15 residues.

A single count supports this clone. The rearrangement joins TRBV28 to TRBJ2-7, with TRBD2 matching 8 bases. CDR1 is MDHEN and CDR2 is SYDVKM in the germline V gene. There are 14 residues in the CDR3. Written as DNA, the CDR3 is TGTGCTTCGGTTGCGGGGGGCTACTTCTACGAGCAGTACTTC. It encodes CASVAGGYFYEQYF.

This chain's CDR3 is CASSSEQVSTDTQYF. DNA for the CDR3: TGTGCCAGCAGTTCAGAACAGGTTAGCACAGATACGCAGTATTTT. V is TRBV28 and J is TRBJ2-3; perhaps TRBD1 as D (5 bases). The CDR3 has 15 residues. V was cut by 4 bases and J by 0 bases, with 11 bases left in between. From germline, CDR1 is MDHEN and CDR2 SYDVKM.